The 22 T cell receptor beta chains reported below all come from one sample, sequenced in a study of shared clonotypes between healthy human individuals. The method was immunoSEQ multiplex PCR; TCRdb's version includes in-frame clones alone and lacks a portion of them. This sample has a few million clones, with roughly 95% found just once. Specimen: naive CD4+ T cells sorted from blood. Specified subset: CD45RA+ positively selected. These receptors originate from a young man in good health.

The J gene is TRBJ2-1, the V gene TRBV30; 8 nucleotides match TRBD2. The CDR3 runs 13 residues. J lost 3 bases, V lost 4 bases, and 2 bases had no gene match. Germline loops: CDR1 GTSNPN, CDR2 SVGIG (reference sequence). The CDR3 sequence is CAWTGTSYNEQFF. CDR3 nucleotides: TGTGCCTGGACCGGGACTAGCTACAATGAGCAGTTCTTC.

The chain joins TRBV19 to TRBJ1-3, with 9 bases lining up with TRBD1. This CDR3 region has 16 residues. V trimming: 7 bases; J trimming: 0 bases; junction bases outside the gene matches: 7. The germline V gene encodes CDR1 LNHDA and CDR2 SQIVND (reference sequence). Here the CDR3 reads CASNPGQGASGNTIYF. For the CDR3, the DNA is TGTGCCAGTAATCCGGGACAGGGAGCCTCTGGAAACACCATATATTTT.

This chain uses TRBV2 with TRBJ1-2; TRBD1 aligns across 7 bases. CDR1 and CDR2 (germline): SNHLY, FYNNEI. Losses at the gene ends were 5 bases for V and 7 bases for J; bases not matched to a gene: 13. CDR3 size: 15 residues. CDR3 sequence reads: CASSLRDSGGGGYTF. In nucleotides, the CDR3 is TGTGCCAGCAGTCTCCGGGACAGTGGAGGTGGTGGCTACACCTTC. The full variable domain, rest sourced from reference TRBV2 and TRBJ1-2, is EPEVTQTPSHQVTQMGQEVILRCVPISNHLYFYWYRQILGQKVEFLVSFYNNEISEKSEIFDDQFSVERPDGSNFTLKIRSTKLEDSAMYFCASSLRDSGGGGYTFGSGTRLTVV.

This rearrangement joins TRBV2 to TRBJ1-1; D gene unclear. This CDR3 has 11 residues. V lost 3 bases and J 7 bases, leaving 6 bases between the germline ends. Germline-derived CDR1 and CDR2 are SNHLY and FYNNEI. This chain's CDR3 is CASSDTYEAFF. The DNA for the CDR3 is TGTGCCAGCAGTGACACTTATGAAGCTTTCTTT.

In the case of this clone: Other DNA sequences from this sample encode an identical CDR3 as well. The chain couples TRBV5-1 to TRBJ2-1; 7 positions agree with TRBD2. The CDR3 is made up of 14 amino acids. Germline assignment: CDR1 SGHRS and CDR2 YFSETQ. V lost 0 bases and J lost 8; bases outside the gene matches: 5. This CDR3 reads CASSLGGGRDEQFF. The CDR3 nucleotides are TGCGCCAGCAGCTTGGGTGGCGGGAGAGATGAGCAGTTCTTC.

The chain uses TRBV5-1 and TRBJ2-7; 8 bases align to TRBD1. Germline trimming cut 2 bases from V and 4 bases from J; bases unmatched to any gene: 14. The CDR3 runs to 17 residues. Germline-derived CDR1 and CDR2 are SGHRS and YFSETQ. In nucleotides, the CDR3 is TGCGCCAGCAGCTTCGCTCTACAGGGGGGCAAAACGTACGAGCAGTACTTC. Translating it yields CASSFALQGGKTYEQYF.

The chain couples TRBV10-3 to TRBJ1-1, with D possibly TRBD1 on 6 matching bases. The CDR3 covers 17 residues. Trimming pared 3 bases from V and 2 bases from J, leaving 19 bases between. CDR1 is ENHRY, CDR2 SYGVKD, per germline. CDR3 coding DNA: TGTGCCATCAGTGAACCCCCGGGGGCGGGCAGCAACACTGAAGCTTTCTTT. Translation: CAISEPPGAGSNTEAFF.

V is TRBV7-2 and J is TRBJ2-3, with 11 bases fitting TRBD2. This CDR3 spans 15 amino acids. Trimming removed 8 bases from V and 5 bases from J; junction bases left unmatched: 9. Germline CDR1 is SGHTA and CDR2 is FQGNSA. The CDR3 here is CASSFSGRAVDTQYF. CDR3 sequence (DNA): TGTGCCAGCTCCTTTAGCGGGAGGGCCGTAGATACGCAGTATTTT.

This clone was recorded once. The rearrangement uses TRBV18 and TRBJ2-7; D remains ambiguous. CDR1 is KGHSH, CDR2 LQKENI, per germline. V dropped 1 base and J dropped 2 bases, with 9 bases sitting between them. This CDR3 region has 14 residues. The CDR3 protein is CASSPRASPYEQYF. CDR3 DNA sequence: TGTGCCAGCTCACCACGAGCCAGCCCCTACGAGCAGTACTTC.

The chain combines TRBV5-1 with TRBJ1-1; maybe TRBD1 (5 bases). Germline V CDR1 and CDR2: SGHRS, YFSETQ. CDR3 length equals 16 residues. The V and J ends lost 0 bases and 3 bases respectively, with 15 bases between them. CDR3 amino acids: CASSLGEAGMDTEAFF. CDR3 nucleotides: TGCGCCAGCAGCTTGGGGGAGGCAGGGATGGACACTGAAGCTTTCTTT.

The rearrangement links TRBV7-2 to TRBJ1-3; the match to TRBD1 covers 9 bases. V lost 6 bases, J lost 2 bases, and 11 bases stayed unmatched. CDR3 length equals 17 residues. CDR1 is SGHTA and CDR2 is FQGNSA in the germline V gene. CDR3 amino acids: CASSLREQGATGNTIYF. The DNA of the CDR3 is TGTGCCAGCAGTTTACGGGAACAGGGGGCAACTGGAAACACCATATATTTT.

This clone was recorded once. J is TRBJ1-3 and V is TRBV7-8, with D maybe TRBD1 (5 bases). V lost 5 bases to trimming and J lost 0 bases, with 14 bases between them. The CDR3 is 16 amino acids. Germline lookup yields CDR1 SGHVS and CDR2 FQNEAQ. The CDR3 sequence is CASSIGAVNSGNTIYF. CDR3 nucleotide sequence: TGTGCCAGCAGCATAGGGGCAGTAAACTCTGGAAACACCATATATTTT.

This sequence joins TRBV2 and TRBJ2-2; no clear D. CDR1 and CDR2 from the germline V gene are SNHLY and FYNNEI. V lost 10 bases and J 2 bases, leaving 8 bases between the germline ends. The length of the CDR3 is 12 residues. Here the CDR3 DNA reads TGTGCCACCCAGACAAACACCGGGGAGCTGTTTTTT. As protein: CATQTNTGELFF.

The chain has TRBV7-2 and TRBJ1-5; D unclear. The CDR3 has 13 residues. The V gene lost 6 bases and the J gene lost 4 bases, with 10 bases spanning the gap. Per the germline V gene, CDR1 is SGHTA and CDR2 is FQGNSA. The chain's CDR3 is CASSYSHNQPQHF. CDR3 nucleotide sequence: TGTGCCAGCAGTTACTCACATAATCAGCCCCAGCATTTT.

The chain links TRBV9 to TRBJ2-5; D is uncertain. Trimming removed 3 bases from V and 1 base from J, with 4 bases in between. CDR3 length: 12 residues. CDR1 is SGDLS, CDR2 YYNGEE, per germline. The CDR3 loop is CASSAGQETQYF. The CDR3 coding sequence is TGTGCCAGCAGCGCAGGCCAAGAGACCCAGTACTTC.

This clone appeared a few times. The rearrangement links TRBV14 to TRBJ1-2; D remains unclear. V was clipped by 0 bases and J by 8 bases, with 10 bases between them. CDR3 size: 13 residues. Germline-derived CDR1 and CDR2 are SGHDN and FVKESK. DNA of the CDR3: TGTGCCAGCAGCCAAGATAGGCTTGGGGGCTACACCTTC. Protein: CASSQDRLGGYTF.

The genes are TRBV28 and TRBJ2-7; no clear D. V was cut by 7 bases and J by 7 bases, with 11 bases left in between. This CDR3 is built from 11 residues. In germline, CDR1 is MDHEN, CDR2 SYDVKM. The CDR3 protein is CASTPDREQYF. Written as DNA, the CDR3 is TGTGCCAGCACCCCAGATAGAGAGCAGTACTTC.

DNA for the CDR3: TGTGCCAGCTCACCAAAAGAGTTGAACACTGAAGCTTTCTTT. Encoded protein: CASSPKELNTEAFF. The V call is TRBV18, the J call TRBJ1-1; D is unclear. Trimming took 2 bases from V and 0 from J, leaving 7 bases between them. This CDR3 spans 14 amino acids. Germline V gives CDR1 KGHSH, CDR2 LQKENI.

This chain joins TRBV1 and TRBJ2-3; the D call in the table, TRBD2, was not verified against the DNA. TRBV1 is reported as a pseudogene. CDR3 length equals 16 residues. The CDR3 coding sequence is TGCACCAGCAGCCCCCTGTGCGGGGGAAGTCCAGATACGCAGTATTTT. It encodes CTSSPLCGGSPDTQYF.

A remark on this clone: Other DNA variants within this sample encode the same CDR3. The chain carries TRBV18 and TRBJ1-2; D is unresolved. V was shortened by 2 bases and J by 2 bases, with 9 bases between the two germline ends. Germline V gene lookup returns CDR1 KGHSH and CDR2 LQKENI. The CDR3 length is 14 residues. CDR3 bases: TGTGCCAGCTCACCAACCGGACCGAACTATGGCTACACCTTC. It encodes CASSPTGPNYGYTF.

V usage is TRBV4-3 and J usage is TRBJ1-4; D gene ambiguous. V was clipped by 1 base and J by 0 bases, with 6 bases between them. The CDR3 has 15 amino acids. Looked up from germline, CDR1 is LGHNA and CDR2 is YSLEER. This CDR3 reads CASSQGHATNEKLFF. In nucleotides, the CDR3 is TGCGCCAGCAGCCAAGGACACGCAACTAATGAAAAACTGTTTTTT.

The rearrangement links TRBV5-1 to TRBJ2-3; the D gene is possibly TRBD1 (5 bases). Germline assignment: CDR1 SGHRS and CDR2 YFSETQ. V was cut by 3 bases and J by 4 bases, with 9 bases left in between. CDR3 length: 13 amino acids. The chain's CDR3 is CASSSRDPDTQYF. In nucleotides, the CDR3 is TGCGCCAGCAGCTCCAGGGATCCAGATACGCAGTATTTT.